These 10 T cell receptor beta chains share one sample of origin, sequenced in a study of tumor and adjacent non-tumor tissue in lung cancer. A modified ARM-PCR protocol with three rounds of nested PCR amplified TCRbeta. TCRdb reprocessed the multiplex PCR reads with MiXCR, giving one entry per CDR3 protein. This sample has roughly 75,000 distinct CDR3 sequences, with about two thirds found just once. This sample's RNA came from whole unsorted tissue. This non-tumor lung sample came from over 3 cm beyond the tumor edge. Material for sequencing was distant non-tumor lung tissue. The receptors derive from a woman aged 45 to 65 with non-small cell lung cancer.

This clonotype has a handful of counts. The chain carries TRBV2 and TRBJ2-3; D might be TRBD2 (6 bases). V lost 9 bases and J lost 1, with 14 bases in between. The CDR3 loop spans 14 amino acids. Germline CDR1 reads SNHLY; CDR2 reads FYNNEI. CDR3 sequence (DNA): TGTGCCAGTAATGGAGGGAGTGGCACAGATACGCAGTATTTT. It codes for CASNGGSGTDTQYF.

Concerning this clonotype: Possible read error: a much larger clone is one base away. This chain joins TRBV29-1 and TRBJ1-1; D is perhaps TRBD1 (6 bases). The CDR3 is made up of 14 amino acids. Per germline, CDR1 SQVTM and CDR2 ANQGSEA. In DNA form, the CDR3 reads TGCAGCCCACGCCCCGGGACACTCGGGACTGAAACTTTCTTT. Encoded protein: CSPRPGTLGTETFF. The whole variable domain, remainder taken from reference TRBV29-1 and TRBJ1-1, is SAVISQKPSRDICQRGTSLTIQCQVDSQVTMMFWYRQQPGQSLTLIATANQGSEATYESGFVIDKFPISRPNLTFSTLTVSNMSPEDSSIYLCSPRPGTLGTETFFGQGTRLTVV.

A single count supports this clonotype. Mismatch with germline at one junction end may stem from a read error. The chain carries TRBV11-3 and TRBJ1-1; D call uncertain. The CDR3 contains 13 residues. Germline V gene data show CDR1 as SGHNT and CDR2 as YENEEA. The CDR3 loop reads CTSALEANTEDFF. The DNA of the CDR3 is TGTACCAGCGCACTCGAGGCGAACACTGAAGATTTCTTT.

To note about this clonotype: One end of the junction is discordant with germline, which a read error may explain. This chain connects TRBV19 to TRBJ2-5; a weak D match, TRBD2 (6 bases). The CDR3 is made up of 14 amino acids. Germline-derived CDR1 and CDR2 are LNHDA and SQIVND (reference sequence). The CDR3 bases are TGTGCCACTAGTGCGGGACCAGGAGGGGAGACCCAGTACTTC. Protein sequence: CATSAGPGGETQYF.

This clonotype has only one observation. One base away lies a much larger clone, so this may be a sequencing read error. This CDR3 is CSAMDGGTTYEQYF. The CDR3 DNA reads as TGCAGTGCTATGGATGGCGGGACGACCTACGAGCAGTACTTC. The gene calls are TRBV20-1 and TRBJ2-7; a weak D match, TRBD2 (6 bases). V lost 4 bases and J lost 2, with 15 bases in between. In germline, CDR1 is DFQATT, CDR2 SNEGSKA (reference sequence). The CDR3 length is 14 residues.

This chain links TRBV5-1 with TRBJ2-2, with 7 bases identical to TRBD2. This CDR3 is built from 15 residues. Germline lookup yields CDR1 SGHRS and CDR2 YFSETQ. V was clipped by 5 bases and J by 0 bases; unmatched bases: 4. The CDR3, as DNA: TGCGCCAGCAGACTTAGCGGGTCGAACACCGGGGAGCTGTTTTTT. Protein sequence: CASRLSGSNTGELFF.

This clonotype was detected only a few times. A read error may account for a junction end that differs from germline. The CDR3: CSSSPSGRRKETQYF. In nucleotides, the CDR3 is TGCAGTAGCAGTCCTAGCGGGAGGAGAAAAGAGACCCAGTATTTC. The chain recombines TRBV20-1 with TRBJ2-5; TRBD2 matches 11 bases. Germline V gene lookup returns CDR1 DFQATT and CDR2 SNEGSKA (reference sequence). There are 15 residues in the CDR3.

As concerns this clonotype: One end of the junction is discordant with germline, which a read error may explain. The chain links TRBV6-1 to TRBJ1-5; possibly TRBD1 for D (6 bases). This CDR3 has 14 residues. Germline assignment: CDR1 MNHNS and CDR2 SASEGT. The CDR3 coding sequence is TGTGCTAGCAATGCAAAGGGGGACAATCAGCCCCAGCATTTT. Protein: CASNAKGDNQPQHF.

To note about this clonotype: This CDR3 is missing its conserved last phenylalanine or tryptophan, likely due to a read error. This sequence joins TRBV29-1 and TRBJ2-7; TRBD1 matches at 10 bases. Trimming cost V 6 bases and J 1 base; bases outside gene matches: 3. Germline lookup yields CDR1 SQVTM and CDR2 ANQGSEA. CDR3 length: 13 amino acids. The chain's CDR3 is CSVGGQGSYEQYL. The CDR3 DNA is TGCAGCGTCGGGGGACAGGGGTCCTACGAGCAGTACCTC.

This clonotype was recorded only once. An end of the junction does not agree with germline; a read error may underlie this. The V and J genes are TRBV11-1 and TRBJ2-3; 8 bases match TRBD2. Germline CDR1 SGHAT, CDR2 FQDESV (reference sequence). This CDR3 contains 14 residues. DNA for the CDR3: TGTGCCAGCAGCTTGAGCGGGAGACCAGACACGCGGTATTTT. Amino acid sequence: CASSLSGRPDTRYF.